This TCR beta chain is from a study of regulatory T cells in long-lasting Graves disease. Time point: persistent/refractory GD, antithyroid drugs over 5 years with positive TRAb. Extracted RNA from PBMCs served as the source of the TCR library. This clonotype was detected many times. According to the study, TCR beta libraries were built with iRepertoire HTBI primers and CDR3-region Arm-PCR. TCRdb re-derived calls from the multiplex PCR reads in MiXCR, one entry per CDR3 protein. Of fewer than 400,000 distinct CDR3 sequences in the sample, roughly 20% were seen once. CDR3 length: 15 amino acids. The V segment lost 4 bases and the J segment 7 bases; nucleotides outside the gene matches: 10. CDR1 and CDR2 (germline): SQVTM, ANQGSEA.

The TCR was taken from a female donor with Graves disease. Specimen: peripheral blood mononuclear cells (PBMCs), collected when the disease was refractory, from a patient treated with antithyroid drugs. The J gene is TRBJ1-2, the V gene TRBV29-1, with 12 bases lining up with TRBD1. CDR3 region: CSVGPQGTGGLGYTF. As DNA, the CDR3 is TGCAGCGTTGGACCCCAGGGGACAGGGGGCCTTGGCTACACCTTC. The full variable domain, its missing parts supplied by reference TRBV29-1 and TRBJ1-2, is SAVISQKPSRDICQRGTSLTIQCQVDSQVTMMFWYRQQPGQSLTLIATANQGSEATYESGFVIDKFPISRPNLTFSTLTVSNMSPEDSSIYLCSVGPQGTGGLGYTFGSGTRLTVV.